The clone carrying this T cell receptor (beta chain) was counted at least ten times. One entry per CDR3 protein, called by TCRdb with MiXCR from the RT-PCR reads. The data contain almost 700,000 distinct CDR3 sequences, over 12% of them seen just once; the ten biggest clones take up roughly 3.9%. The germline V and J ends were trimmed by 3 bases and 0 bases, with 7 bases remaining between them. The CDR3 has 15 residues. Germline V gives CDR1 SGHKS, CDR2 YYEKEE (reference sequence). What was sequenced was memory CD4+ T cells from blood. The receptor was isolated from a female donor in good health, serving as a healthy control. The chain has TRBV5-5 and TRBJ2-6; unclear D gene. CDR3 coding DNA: TGTGCCAGCAGCTCAGGAGCCTCTGGGGCCAACGTCCTGACTTTC. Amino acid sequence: CASSSGASGANVLTF.